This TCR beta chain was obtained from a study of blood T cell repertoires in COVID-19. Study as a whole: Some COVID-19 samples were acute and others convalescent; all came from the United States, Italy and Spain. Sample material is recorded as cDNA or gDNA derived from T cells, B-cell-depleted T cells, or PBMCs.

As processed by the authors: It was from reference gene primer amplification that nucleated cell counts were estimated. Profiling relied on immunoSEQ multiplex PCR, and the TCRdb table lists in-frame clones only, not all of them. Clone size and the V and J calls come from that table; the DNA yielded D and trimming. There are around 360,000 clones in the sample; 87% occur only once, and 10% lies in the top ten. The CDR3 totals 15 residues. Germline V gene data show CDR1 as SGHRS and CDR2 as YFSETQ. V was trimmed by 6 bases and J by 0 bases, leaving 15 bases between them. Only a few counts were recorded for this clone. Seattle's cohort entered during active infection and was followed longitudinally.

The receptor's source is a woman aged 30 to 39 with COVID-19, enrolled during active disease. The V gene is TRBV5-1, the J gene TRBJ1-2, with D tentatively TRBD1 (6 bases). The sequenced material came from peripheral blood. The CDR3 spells CASKAQGSTNYGYTF. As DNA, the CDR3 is TGCGCCAGCAAGGCACAGGGCTCCACTAACTATGGCTACACCTTC. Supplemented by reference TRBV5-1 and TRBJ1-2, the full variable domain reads KAGVTQTPRYLIKTRGQQVTLSCSPISGHRSVSWYQQTPGQGLQFLFEYFSETQRNKGNFPGRFSGRQFSNSRSEMNVSTLELGDSALYLCASKAQGSTNYGYTFGSGTRLTVV.